This TCR beta chain was obtained from a study of response to subunit inactivated influenza vaccine. Study observations and caveats: With each seasonal influenza vaccination, the authors suggested, few new T cells are recruited.

TCRdb analysed the RT-PCR reads with MiXCR anew, one entry per CDR3 protein. The sample comprises 500,000 to 550,000 distinct CDR3 sequences, around 8% of which are singletons, and about an eighth rests with the top ten. In regard to this clonotype: Its antigen is still unknown.

The germline V and J ends were trimmed by 1 base and 5 bases, with 7 bases remaining between them. The length of the CDR3 is 14 residues. CDR1 and CDR2 from the germline V gene are SGHNT and YYREEE (reference sequence). The sequence came from a man aged 50 to 69 who received an inactivated influenza vaccine. The chain employs TRBV5-4 and TRBJ1-6; D not resolved. Here the sequenced sample was PBMCs from blood, taken about 24 months after vaccination. CDR3 in DNA: TGTGCCAGCAGCTTGCCAGCAAATAATTCACCCCTCCACTTT. Protein product: CASSLPANNSPLHF.